This T cell receptor (beta chain) was sequenced for a study of T cell responses to AZD1222 COVID-19 vaccine. A word on this clone: The antigen remains undetermined.

The method was immunoSEQ multiplex PCR; TCRdb's version includes in-frame clones alone and lacks a portion of them. Among around 130,000 clones listed, 88% were seen once. The CDR3 extends over 14 amino acids. CDR1 SGHTA and CDR2 FQGTGA come from the germline V gene. Trimming cost V 6 bases and J 8 bases, with 17 bases left between them. The study, taken as a whole, reports: Samples come after the peak T cell response, not at day 14.

This clonotype was obtained from an adult who received the AZD1222 COVID-19 vaccine. The sample consisted of peripheral blood, taken 28 days after the second AZD1222 dose. This chain uses TRBV7-3 with TRBJ2-1; D is perhaps TRBD1 (6 bases). This CDR3 reads CASSSLGPGDEQFF. CDR3 coding DNA: TGTGCCAGCAGTTCTCTCGGCCCAGGGGATGAGCAGTTCTTC.